One sample yielded the 20 T cell receptor beta chains listed below, sequenced in a study of CD8 T cells in Susac syndrome (dated by TCRdb to about 2019). Libraries were made using the immunoSEQ multiplex PCR assay. RNA was extracted using the RNeasy kit, and about 0.5 to 1 ug of the RNA was reverse transcribed with random hexamers. TCRdb trimmed public reads at Q25 via fastp, called clones via MiXCR and kept in-frame beta chains. Every CDR3 protein is listed once, alongside the most common genes and DNA of its rows. The sample has 74,000 or so distinct CDR3 sequences on record, around 93% of them singletons. The ten most abundant clones make up approximately 0.52% of the sample. Source material: CD4+ T cells from PBMCs. These receptors were obtained from a human donor with Susac syndrome.

The chain employs TRBV6-2 or TRBV6-3 and TRBJ2-5; the match to TRBD2 covers 8 bases. Trimming removed 2 bases from V and 2 bases from J; junction bases left unmatched: 7. CDR1 and CDR2 (germline): MNHEY, SVGEGT. CDR3 length: 16 residues. This CDR3 reads CASSYRGGRRQETQYF. The CDR3 nucleotides read TGTGCCAGCAGTTACCGGGGGGGACGGAGACAAGAGACCCAGTACTTC.

The V call is TRBV12-3 or TRBV12-4, the J call TRBJ1-3, with a possible D match to TRBD1 (5 bases). V lost 5 bases to trimming and J lost 1 base, with 6 bases between them. The CDR3 is 13 residues long. Here the CDR3 DNA reads TGTGCCAGCAGTAGGGGATCTGGAAACACCATATATTTT. Its translation is CASSRGSGNTIYF.

This chain links TRBV29-1 with TRBJ2-1; D is ambiguous. Per germline, CDR1 SQVTM and CDR2 ANQGSEA. The CDR3 runs 12 residues. Between the trimmed V and J ends, which lost 4 bases and 7 bases, there was a span of 11 bases. CDR3 bases: TGCAGCGTTGTAATTGGACGTAATGAGCAGTTCTTC. This codes for CSVVIGRNEQFF.

This chain links TRBV2 with TRBJ2-7, with D perhaps TRBD1 or TRBD2 (7 bases each). Trimming removed 11 bases from V and 6 bases from J, with 17 bases in between. CDR1 and CDR2 from the germline V gene are SNHLY and FYNNEI. The CDR3 loop spans 12 amino acids. DNA of the CDR3: TGTGCCTCCAGGGGGGGCCCATCCGAGCAGTACTTC. Protein: CASRGGPSEQYF.

V gene TRBV19 combines with J gene TRBJ2-2; D is undetermined. The V gene lost 6 bases and the J gene lost 2 bases, with 7 bases spanning the gap. The CDR3 runs 13 residues. Germline V gene lookup returns CDR1 LNHDA and CDR2 SQIVND (reference sequence). The CDR3 is CASRATNTGELFF. For the CDR3, the DNA is TGTGCCAGTAGGGCTACTAACACCGGGGAGCTGTTTTTT.

The chain joins TRBV3-1 to TRBJ1-1; D ambiguous. The germline V gene encodes CDR1 LGHDT and CDR2 YNNKEL (reference sequence). With 6 bases removed from V and 1 base from J, the gap between germline ends came to 12 bases. The length of the CDR3 is 14 residues. This CDR3 reads CASRSQRSNTEAFF. The CDR3 DNA reads as TGTGCCAGCAGGTCACAAAGATCGAACACTGAAGCTTTCTTT.

The chain joins TRBV4-2 to TRBJ2-1, with D possibly TRBD2 on 5 matching bases. V was shortened by 1 base and J by 8 bases, with 15 bases between the two germline ends. CDR1 is LGHNA and CDR2 is YNFKEQ in the germline V gene. This CDR3 is built from 15 residues. DNA of the CDR3: TGTGCCAGCAGCCAAGGCTACCTAAAGAGGGATGAGCAGTTCTTC. Translating gives CASSQGYLKRDEQFF.

This chain links TRBV25-1 with TRBJ1-1, with 7 bases fitting TRBD1. CDR3 size: 16 residues. From germline, CDR1 is MGHDK and CDR2 SYGVNS. Trimming cost V 4 bases and J 5 bases; bases outside gene matches: 13. CDR3 region: CASSGLYAGGITEAFF. The CDR3 DNA sequence: TGTGCCAGCAGTGGACTATACGCAGGGGGTATAACTGAAGCTTTCTTT.

In DNA form, the CDR3 reads TGTGCCAGCAGCCCGGACCGGGGAAATATCTTCAGCTACGAGCAGTACTTC. Translating it yields CASSPDRGNIFSYEQYF. The chain links TRBV27 to TRBJ2-7, with TRBD2 as a possible D gene (5 bases). Trimming stripped 6 bases from V and 3 bases from J, with 24 bases between. CDR1 and CDR2 (germline): MNHEY, SMNVEV (reference sequence). The CDR3 has 17 amino acids.

This chain uses TRBV29-1 with TRBJ2-3, with D uncertain. CDR1 is SQVTM and CDR2 is ANQGSEA in the germline V gene. Trimming removed 3 bases at V and 2 bases at J, with 9 bases between. The CDR3 length is 13 residues. Written as DNA, the CDR3 is TGCAGCGTTGATAGGCAGACCACAGATACGCAGTATTTT. The encoded protein is CSVDRQTTDTQYF.

This clonotype has a handful of counts. The chain carries TRBV11-2 and TRBJ2-7; 12 bases are a match to TRBD2. This CDR3 comprises 15 residues. The ends lost 6 bases at V and 2 bases at J; junction bases unmatched: 5. Germline CDR1 is SGHAT and CDR2 is FQNNGV. The CDR3: CASRKTSGGPYEQYF. For the CDR3, the DNA is TGTGCCAGCAGGAAAACTAGCGGGGGGCCCTACGAGCAGTACTTC.

The CDR3 DNA sequence: TGTGCCATCAGTGAAGGACTAGCGGGGAACCAAGAGACCCAGTACTTC. It encodes CAISEGLAGNQETQYF. The chain recombines TRBV10-3 with TRBJ2-5, with 12 bases that match TRBD2. The CDR3 runs to 16 residues. V was clipped by 3 bases and J by 0 bases; unmatched bases: 2. CDR1 is ENHRY and CDR2 is SYGVKD in the germline V gene.

This clonotype appeared a few times. This chain links TRBV6-2 or TRBV6-3 with TRBJ2-1; D is unclear. CDR1 is MNHEY, CDR2 SVGEGT, per germline. V lost 2 bases, J lost 7 bases, and 3 bases lay in between. The CDR3 contains 11 residues. Here the CDR3 DNA reads TGTGCCAGCAGTTACGAAAATGAGCAGTTCTTC. Its translation: CASSYENEQFF.

The chain carries TRBV10-3 and TRBJ1-2; D is undetermined. From germline, CDR1 is ENHRY and CDR2 SYGVKD. The CDR3 runs to 14 residues. Trimming cost V 0 bases and J 2 bases, with 7 bases left between them. DNA for the CDR3: TGTGCCATCAGTGAGTCTGGCAGAAACTATGGCTACACCTTC. This sequence encodes CAISESGRNYGYTF.

This clonotype was observed once. This chain uses TRBV2 with TRBJ2-3; possibly TRBD1 for D (5 bases). V lost 6 bases to trimming and J lost 4 bases, with 14 bases between them. The CDR3 has 14 residues. Germline CDR1 SNHLY, CDR2 FYNNEI. The CDR3: CASSQGGGADTQYF. The CDR3 region has the DNA TGTGCCAGCAGCCAGGGCGGTGGGGCAGATACGCAGTATTTT.

The chain links TRBV28 to TRBJ2-3; D is ambiguous. Germline-derived CDR1 and CDR2 are MDHEN and SYDVKM. Trimming stripped 4 bases from V and 3 bases from J, with 5 bases between. The length of the CDR3 is 12 residues. In DNA form, the CDR3 reads TGTGCCAGCAGTTCCTTGACAGATACGCAGTATTTT. It encodes CASSSLTDTQYF.

This rearrangement joins TRBV5-1 to TRBJ2-1; 8 bases agree with TRBD2. V was pared by 1 base and J by 1 base, with 1 base of the junction left unmatched. CDR1 SGHRS and CDR2 YFSETQ come from the germline V gene. The CDR3 has 15 amino acids. The chain's CDR3 is CASSLTSGSYNEQFF. As DNA, the CDR3 is TGCGCCAGCAGCTTGACTAGCGGTTCCTACAATGAGCAGTTCTTC. Drawing the rest from reference TRBV5-1 and TRBJ2-1, the complete variable domain is KAGVTQTPRYLIKTRGQQVTLSCSPISGHRSVSWYQQTPGQGLQFLFEYFSETQRNKGNFPGRFSGRQFSNSRSEMNVSTLELGDSALYLCASSLTSGSYNEQFFGPGTRLTVL.

The chain carries TRBV20-1 and TRBJ1-2; D ambiguous. The germline V gene has CDR1 DFQATT and CDR2 SNEGSKA (reference sequence). This CDR3 comprises 11 residues. The V end lost 4 bases, the J end lost 2 bases, and 5 bases lay between the germline ends. DNA of the CDR3: TGCAGTGCTATGGTGAACTATGGCTACACCTTC. It codes for CSAMVNYGYTF.

V is TRBV5-6 and J is TRBJ1-5; 9 nucleotides line up with TRBD1. The CDR3 has 15 residues. V gave up 2 bases and J gave up 3 bases; unmatched junction bases: 3. From germline, CDR1 is SGHDT and CDR2 YYEEEE. The CDR3: CASSFGTGNNQPQHF. The CDR3 DNA reads TGTGCCAGCAGCTTTGGGACAGGGAACAATCAGCCCCAGCATTTT. The complete variable domain, with remaining parts taken from reference TRBV5-6 and TRBJ1-5, reads DAGVTQSPTHLIKTRGQQVTLRCSPKSGHDTVSWYQQALGQGPQFIFQYYEEEERQRGNFPDRFSGHQFPNYSSELNVNALLLGDSALYLCASSFGTGNNQPQHFGDGTRLSIL.

The V call is TRBV29-1, the J call TRBJ1-1, with D possibly TRBD1 on 5 matching bases. Germline lookup yields CDR1 SQVTM and CDR2 ANQGSEA. CDR3 length: 11 amino acids. The V end lost 7 bases, the J end lost 7 bases, and 13 bases lay between the germline ends. CDR3 sequence: CSALWGGEAFF. The CDR3 DNA reads TGCAGCGCCCTATGGGGGGGTGAAGCTTTCTTT.